This T cell receptor beta chain was found in a study of shared clonotypes between healthy human individuals. Whole-study context: In total, the donors were a couple of women and a few men aged 18 to 49. Each donor had three CD4 naive, three CD4 memory, two CD8 naive and one CD8 memory plate. Study results and caveats: It was only blood that was sampled, and tissue repertoires likely differ.

Concerning this clone itself: Its matching antigen is unknown.

CD8 cells classed as naive were CD45RO-negative and positively selected for CCR7, excluding terminally differentiated effector memory CD45RA+ cells. CDR3 length: 16 residues. Germline assignment: CDR1 LNHDA and CDR2 SQIVND (reference sequence). Trimming left V 5 bases short and J 0 bases short, with 15 bases between. Assay runs were performed at deep level. The protocol was immunoSEQ multiplex PCR, while the TCRdb copy is restricted to in-frame clones and leaves out a portion. Of some 800,000 clones listed, approximately 92% are singletons. This clonotype was sampled from a man in his thirties or forties in good health. Sequenced sample: naive CD8+ T cells sorted from blood. The V gene is TRBV19, the J gene TRBJ2-3; possible D gene TRBD2, 6 bases. CDR3 in amino acids: CASSLSGKPSTDTQYF. The CDR3 DNA reads as TGTGCCAGTAGTCTTAGCGGCAAACCTAGCACAGATACGCAGTATTTT.